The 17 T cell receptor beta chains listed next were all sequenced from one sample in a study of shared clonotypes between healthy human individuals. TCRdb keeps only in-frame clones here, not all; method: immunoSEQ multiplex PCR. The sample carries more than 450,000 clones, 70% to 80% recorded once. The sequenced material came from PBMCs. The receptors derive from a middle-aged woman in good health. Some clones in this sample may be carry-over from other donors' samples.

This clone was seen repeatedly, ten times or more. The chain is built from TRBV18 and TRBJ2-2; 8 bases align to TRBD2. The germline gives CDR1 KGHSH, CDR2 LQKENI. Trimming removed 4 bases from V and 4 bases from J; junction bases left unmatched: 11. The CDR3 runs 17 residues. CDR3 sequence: CASSLQVSGRFTGELFF. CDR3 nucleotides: TGTGCCAGCTCACTCCAAGTCAGCGGGAGATTCACCGGGGAGCTGTTTTTT.

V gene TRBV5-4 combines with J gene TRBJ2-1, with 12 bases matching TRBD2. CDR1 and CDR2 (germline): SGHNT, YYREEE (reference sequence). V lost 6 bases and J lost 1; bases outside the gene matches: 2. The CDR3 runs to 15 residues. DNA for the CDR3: TGTGCCAGCACTAGCGGGGGGGGATCCTACAATGAGCAGTTCTTC. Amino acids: CASTSGGGSYNEQFF.

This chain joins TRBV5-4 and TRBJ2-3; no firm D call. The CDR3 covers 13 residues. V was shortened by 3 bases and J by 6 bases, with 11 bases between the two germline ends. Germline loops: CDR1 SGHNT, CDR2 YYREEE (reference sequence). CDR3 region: CASSWNQQDTQYF. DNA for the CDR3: TGTGCCAGCAGCTGGAATCAACAGGATACGCAGTATTTT.

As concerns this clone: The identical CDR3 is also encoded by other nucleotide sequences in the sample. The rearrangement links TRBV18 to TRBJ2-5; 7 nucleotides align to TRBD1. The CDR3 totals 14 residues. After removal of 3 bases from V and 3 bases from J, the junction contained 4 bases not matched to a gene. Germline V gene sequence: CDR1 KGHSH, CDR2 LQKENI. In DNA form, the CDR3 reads TGTGCCAGCTCACCGACAGGGCGAGAAGAGACCCAGTACTTC. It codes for CASSPTGREETQYF.

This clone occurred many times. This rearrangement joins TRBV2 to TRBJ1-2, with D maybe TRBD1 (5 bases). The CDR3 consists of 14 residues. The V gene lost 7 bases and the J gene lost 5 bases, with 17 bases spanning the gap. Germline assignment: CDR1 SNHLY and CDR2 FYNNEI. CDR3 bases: TGTGCCAGCATTGCGTTGAGGGGAGGGTATGGCTACACCTTC. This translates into CASIALRGGYGYTF.

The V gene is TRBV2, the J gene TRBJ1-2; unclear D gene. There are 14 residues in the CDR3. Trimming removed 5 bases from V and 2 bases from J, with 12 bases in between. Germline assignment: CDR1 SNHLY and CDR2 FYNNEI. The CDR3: CASSRPATNYGYTF. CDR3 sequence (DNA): TGTGCCAGCAGTAGACCCGCGACAAACTATGGCTACACCTTC.

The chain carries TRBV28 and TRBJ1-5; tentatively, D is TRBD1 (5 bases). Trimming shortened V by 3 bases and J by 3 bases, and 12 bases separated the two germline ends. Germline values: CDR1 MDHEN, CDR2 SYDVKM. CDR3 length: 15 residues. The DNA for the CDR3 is TGTGCCAGCAGTTTTTCCGCCAGGGACAATCAGCCCCAGCATTTT. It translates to CASSFSARDNQPQHF. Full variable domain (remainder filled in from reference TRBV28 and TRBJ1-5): DVKVTQSSRYLVKRTGEKVFLECVQDMDHENMFWYRQDPGLGLRLIYFSYDVKMKEKGDIPEGYSVSREKKERFSLILESASTNQTSMYLCASSFSARDNQPQHFGDGTRLSIL.

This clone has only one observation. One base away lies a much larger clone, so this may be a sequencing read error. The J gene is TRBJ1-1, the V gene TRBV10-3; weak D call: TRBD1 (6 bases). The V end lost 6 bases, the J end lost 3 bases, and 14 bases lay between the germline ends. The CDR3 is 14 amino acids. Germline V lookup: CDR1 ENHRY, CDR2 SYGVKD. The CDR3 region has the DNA TGTGCCATCAGCGTGGGACACATGGACACTGAAGCTTTCTTT. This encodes CAISVGHMDTEAFF.

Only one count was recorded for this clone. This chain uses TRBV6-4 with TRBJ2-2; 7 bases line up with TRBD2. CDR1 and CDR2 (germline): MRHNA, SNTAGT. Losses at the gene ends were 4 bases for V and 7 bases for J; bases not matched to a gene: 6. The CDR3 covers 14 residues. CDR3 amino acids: CASSALAAGGELFF. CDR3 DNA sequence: TGTGCCAGCAGTGCTCTAGCGGCTGGCGGGGAGCTGTTTTTT.

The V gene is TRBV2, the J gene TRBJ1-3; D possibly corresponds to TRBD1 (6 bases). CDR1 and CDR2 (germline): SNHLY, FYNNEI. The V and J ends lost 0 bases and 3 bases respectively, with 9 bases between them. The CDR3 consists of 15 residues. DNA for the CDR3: TGTGCCAGCAGTGAAGCGGGGGCGGGTGGAAACACCATATATTTT. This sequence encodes CASSEAGAGGNTIYF. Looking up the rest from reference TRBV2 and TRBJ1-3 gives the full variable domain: EPEVTQTPSHQVTQMGQEVILRCVPISNHLYFYWYRQILGQKVEFLVSFYNNEISEKSEIFDDQFSVERPDGSNFTLKIRSTKLEDSAMYFCASSEAGAGGNTIYFGEGSWLTVV.

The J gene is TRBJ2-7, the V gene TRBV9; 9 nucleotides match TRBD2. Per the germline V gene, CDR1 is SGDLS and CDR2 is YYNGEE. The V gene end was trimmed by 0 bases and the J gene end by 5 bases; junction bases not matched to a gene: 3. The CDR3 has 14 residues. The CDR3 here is CASSVGAGGHEQYF. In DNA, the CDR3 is TGTGCCAGCAGCGTAGGAGCGGGAGGCCACGAGCAGTACTTC.

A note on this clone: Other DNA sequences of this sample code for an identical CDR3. The CDR3 region is CASSYSISTEAFF. DNA for the CDR3: TGTGCCAGCAGTTACTCTATCAGCACTGAAGCTTTCTTT. The chain links TRBV6-5 to TRBJ1-1; no reliable D call. The CDR3 sequence is 13 residues long. The V end lost 0 bases, the J end lost 4 bases, and 6 bases lay between the germline ends. Per germline, CDR1 MNHEY and CDR2 SVGAGI.

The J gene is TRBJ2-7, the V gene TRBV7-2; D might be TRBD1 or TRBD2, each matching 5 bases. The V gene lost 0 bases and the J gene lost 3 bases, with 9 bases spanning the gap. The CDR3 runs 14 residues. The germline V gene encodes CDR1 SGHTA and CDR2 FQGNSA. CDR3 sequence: CASSLAGPNYEQYF. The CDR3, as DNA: TGTGCCAGCAGCTTAGCGGGACCCAACTACGAGCAGTACTTC.

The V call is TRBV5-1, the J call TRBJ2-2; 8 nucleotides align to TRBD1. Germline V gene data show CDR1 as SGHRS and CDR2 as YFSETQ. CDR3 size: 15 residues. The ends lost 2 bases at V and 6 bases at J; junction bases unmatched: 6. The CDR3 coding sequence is TGCGCCAGCAGCTTTCGGCAGGGGGCGTCCGGGGAGCTGTTTTTT. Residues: CASSFRQGASGELFF.

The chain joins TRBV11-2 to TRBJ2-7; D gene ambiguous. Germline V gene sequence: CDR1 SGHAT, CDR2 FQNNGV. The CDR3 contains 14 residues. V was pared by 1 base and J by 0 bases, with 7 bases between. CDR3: CASSLGISSYEQYF. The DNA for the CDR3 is TGTGCCAGCAGCTTAGGAATCAGCTCCTACGAGCAGTACTTC.

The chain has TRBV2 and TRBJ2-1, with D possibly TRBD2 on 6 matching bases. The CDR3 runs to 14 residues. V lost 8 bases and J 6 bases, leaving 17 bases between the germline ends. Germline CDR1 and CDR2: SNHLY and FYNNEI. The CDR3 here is CASSPRDWFNEQFF. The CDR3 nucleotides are TGTGCCAGCTCTCCCCGGGACTGGTTCAATGAGCAGTTCTTC.

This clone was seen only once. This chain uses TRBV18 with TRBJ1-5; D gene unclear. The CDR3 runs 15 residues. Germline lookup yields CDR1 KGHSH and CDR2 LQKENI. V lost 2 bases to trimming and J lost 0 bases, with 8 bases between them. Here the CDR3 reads CASSPVGDSNQPQHF. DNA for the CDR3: TGTGCCAGCTCACCAGTCGGGGATAGCAATCAGCCCCAGCATTTT.